This TCR beta chain was recovered during a study of lymphopenia after photon versus proton radiotherapy. Study-level points and caveats: Photon-treated patients lost naive T cells and TCR diversity; proton-treated stayed stable. In patients who died, overall survival fell as post-nadir TCR diversity dropped more.

Trimming stripped 0 bases from V and 4 bases from J, with 13 bases between. Germline-derived CDR1 and CDR2 are SGHTA and FQGNSA. The CDR3 covers 16 residues. Profiling relied on immunoSEQ multiplex PCR, and the TCRdb table lists in-frame clones only, not all of them. The sample includes tens of thousands of clones, 86% seen only once; the top ten take roughly 2.3%. Concerning this clone itself: No antigen is known for it.

This specimen was peripheral blood, taken from a patient treated with photon-based radiotherapy. This sequence joins TRBV7-2 and TRBJ1-5; D is ambiguous. The receptor comes from a man aged 35 to 55 with gastric cancer. CDR3 sequence (DNA): TGTGCCAGCAGCTTAGCCGGGAGGTCTACAAATCAGCCCCAGCATTTT. As protein: CASSLAGRSTNQPQHF.